Sequencing of this TCR beta chain was carried out in a study of post-analysis software for immune sequencing data. As for the study in general: Patients had relapsing-remitting, secondary progressive or progressive-relapsing multiple sclerosis; some lacked subtype.

About this clonotype: Its antigen is not identified.

The study, taken as a whole, reports: Samples from one preparation batch, clustered by F measure, grouped strongly together.

Each TCR beta cDNA library carried unique molecular identifiers. TCRdb independently ran MiXCR on the PCR reads; one entry per CDR3 protein. The profile shows roughly 870,000 distinct CDR3 sequences, 53% of them singletons. The clonotype was recovered from a girl between 5 and 17 years old with multiple sclerosis. Sequencing input: blood.

The CDR3 loop reads CASSAGQGRTYEQYF. The CDR3 nucleotides read TGTGCCAGCAGTGCCGGACAGGGCCGAACCTACGAGCAGTACTTC. This chain joins TRBV11-2 and TRBJ2-7, with 8 bases that match TRBD1. The germline V gene encodes CDR1 SGHAT and CDR2 FQNNGV. The CDR3 has 15 amino acids. V lost 6 bases, J lost 2 bases, and 9 bases stayed unmatched.